The 16 T cell receptor beta chains below all came from one sample that was sequenced in a study of blood T cell repertoires in COVID-19. Using immunoSEQ multiplex PCR, the repertoire was profiled, and TCRdb retains in-frame clones only, with some absent. Here the sample spans some 430,000 clones, about nine tenths being singletons. Input material: PBMCs or T cells enriched from blood (not recorded which). The receptors come from a man younger than 30 who had recovered from COVID-19.

This chain connects TRBV28 to TRBJ2-7, with D possibly TRBD1 on 6 matching bases. The CDR3 runs 14 residues. Deletions cut 5 bases from V and 3 bases from J, with 14 bases between. Looked up from germline, CDR1 is MDHEN and CDR2 is SYDVKM. The CDR3 sequence: CASSRRTALYEQYF. The CDR3 DNA sequence: TGTGCCAGCAGTCGTAGGACAGCGCTCTACGAGCAGTACTTC.

V is TRBV5-4 and J is TRBJ2-1, with 8 bases lining up with TRBD1. Germline-derived CDR1 and CDR2 are SGHNT and YYREEE (reference sequence). V shed 4 bases, J shed 7 bases, and the junction held 7 bases outside the gene matches. This CDR3 comprises 14 residues. The chain's CDR3 is CASSAAGGINEQFF. For the CDR3, the DNA is TGTGCCAGCAGCGCGGCAGGGGGCATTAATGAGCAGTTCTTC.

J is TRBJ1-4 and V is TRBV5-1; D unclear. Germline CDR1 reads SGHRS; CDR2 reads YFSETQ. The V end lost 0 bases, the J end lost 7 bases, and 19 bases lay between the germline ends. The CDR3 covers 17 residues. DNA of the CDR3: TGCGCCAGCAGCTTGGGTTCGGCTCCGGGTAAAAGTGAAAAACTGTTTTTT. The encoded protein is CASSLGSAPGKSEKLFF.

This chain joins TRBV7-2 and TRBJ2-4, with 10 bases matching TRBD2. This CDR3 comprises 17 residues. CDR1 is SGHTA and CDR2 is FQGNSA in the germline V gene. V dropped 5 bases and J dropped 1; count of bases not matched to a gene: 8. CDR3 in DNA: TGTGCCAGCAGCACGTCGACTAGCGGGTTGGCCAAAAACATTCAGTACTTC. It yields the protein CASSTSTSGLAKNIQYF.

The chain joins TRBV4-1 to TRBJ2-7, with 9 bases fitting TRBD2. The CDR3 has 15 residues. Per germline, CDR1 MGHRA and CDR2 YSYEKL. Losses at the gene ends were 1 base for V and 0 bases for J; bases not matched to a gene: 1. The CDR3 DNA follows: TGCGCCAGCAGCCAAGGACTAGCGGACTCCTACGAGCAGTACTTC. As protein: CASSQGLADSYEQYF.

The V gene is TRBV6-4, the J gene TRBJ1-6; no reliable D call. Germline V gene data show CDR1 as MRHNA and CDR2 as SNTAGT. The length of the CDR3 is 15 residues. Deletions cut 7 bases from V and 5 bases from J, with 15 bases between. This CDR3 is CASKSQSQNNSPLHF. DNA for the CDR3: TGTGCCAGCAAGTCACAGAGTCAGAATAATTCACCCCTCCACTTT.

This chain uses TRBV11-2 with TRBJ2-2; no clear D. Germline V CDR1 and CDR2: SGHAT, FQNNGV. This CDR3 contains 15 residues. The V and J ends lost 4 bases and 3 bases respectively, with 12 bases between them. The CDR3 is CASSSPIEHTGELFF. In nucleotides, the CDR3 is TGTGCCAGCAGCTCCCCTATAGAACACACCGGGGAGCTGTTTTTT. The full variable domain, with the rest looked up from reference TRBV11-2 and TRBJ2-2, is EAGVAQSPRYKIIEKRQSVAFWCNPISGHATLYWYQQILGQGPKLLIQFQNNGVVDDSQLPKDRFSAERLKGVDSTLKIQPAKLEDSAVYLCASSSPIEHTGELFFGEGSRLTVL.

The chain uses TRBV6-5 and TRBJ1-5, with D possibly matching TRBD1 (6 bases). The CDR3 has 13 amino acids. The ends were cut back, 4 bases at V and 4 bases at J, with 8 bases in the middle. Germline V lookup: CDR1 MNHEY, CDR2 SVGAGI. DNA of the CDR3: TGTGCCAGCAGTTCTCAGGGGAATCAGCCCCAGCATTTT. Translated: CASSSQGNQPQHF.

This clone was picked up a small number of times. This chain connects TRBV4-1 to TRBJ2-1; TRBD2 matches at 16 bases. Germline CDR1 is MGHRA and CDR2 is YSYEKL. After removal of 3 bases from V and 0 bases from J, the junction contained 8 bases not matched to a gene. CDR3 length: 20 residues. In DNA, the CDR3 is TGCGCCAGCAGCCACCTGGGACTAGCGGGGGGGAAGAGCTCCTACAATGAGCAGTTCTTC. The encoded protein is CASSHLGLAGGKSSYNEQFF.

The chain's CDR3 is CAISESTVNTGELFF. The CDR3 DNA reads TGTGCCATCAGTGAGTCCACTGTGAACACCGGGGAGCTGTTTTTT. The J gene is TRBJ2-2, the V gene TRBV10-3; D not resolved. The V and J ends lost 0 bases and 1 base respectively, with 6 bases between them. CDR3 length: 15 amino acids. From germline, CDR1 is ENHRY and CDR2 SYGVKD.

The chain recombines TRBV4-1 with TRBJ2-4; the D gene is possibly TRBD2 (5 bases). The CDR3 totals 14 residues. CDR1 MGHRA and CDR2 YSYEKL come from the germline V gene. Between the trimmed V and J ends, which lost 0 bases and 7 bases, there was a span of 10 bases. The CDR3 here is CASSQDRTSNIQYF. CDR3 sequence (DNA): TGCGCCAGCAGCCAAGATCGGACTTCCAACATTCAGTACTTC.

The rearrangement links TRBV23-1 to TRBJ1-1; D is unclear. TRBV23-1 is noted as an ORF with a role that remains uncertain. V was clipped by 1 base and J by 0 bases, with 18 bases between them. The CDR3 consists of 18 residues. CDR3 amino acids: CASSQWPTGVSMNTEAFF. CDR3 coding DNA: TGCGCCAGCAGTCAATGGCCTACCGGGGTCTCTATGAACACTGAAGCTTTCTTT.

The CDR3 region is CASRGGDYGYTF. In DNA, the CDR3 is TGTGCCAGTAGGGGGGGAGACTATGGCTACACCTTC. The chain couples TRBV19 to TRBJ1-2, with D perhaps TRBD1 (5 bases). Deletions cut 6 bases from V and 3 bases from J, with 8 bases between. The V gene's germline CDR1 is LNHDA and CDR2 SQIVND (reference sequence). This CDR3 is built from 12 residues.

V gene TRBV25-1 combines with J gene TRBJ1-2; D might be TRBD1 (5 bases). The germline V and J ends were trimmed by 1 base and 4 bases, with 16 bases remaining between them. CDR3 length: 16 amino acids. Germline-derived CDR1 and CDR2 are MGHDK and SYGVNS. The CDR3 reads CASSESVGFGGYGYTF. DNA of the CDR3: TGTGCCAGCAGTGAATCGGTGGGGTTCGGGGGCTATGGCTACACCTTC.

The rearrangement links TRBV5-1 to TRBJ2-3, with D maybe TRBD2 (6 bases). Trimming took 1 base from V and 0 from J, leaving 15 bases between them. The CDR3 consists of 17 residues. Germline V gene lookup returns CDR1 SGHRS and CDR2 YFSETQ. The CDR3 is CASSLYGGATSTDTQYF. The CDR3 DNA reads as TGCGCCAGCAGCTTGTATGGCGGGGCAACCAGCACAGATACGCAGTATTTT.

This clone was seen a single time. This chain joins TRBV7-8 and TRBJ2-7; 7 bases agree with TRBD2. V dropped 0 bases and J dropped 2; count of bases not matched to a gene: 4. The CDR3 is 15 residues long. Germline CDR1 is SGHVS and CDR2 is FQNEAQ. CDR3 region: CASSLAAGTTYEQYF. The DNA for the CDR3 is TGTGCCAGCAGCTTAGCGGCGGGGACTACCTACGAGCAGTACTTC.